This T cell receptor beta chain is drawn from a study of Tregs in tolerant kidney transplant recipients. Study-wide results and limits: Nucleotide sequences could not be compared across some patients' samples due to primer changes. Tolerant patients' donor-specific Tregs expanded beyond overall Tregs, suggesting antigen-driven growth. Few patients were studied, so findings need validation in larger groups.

CD4+CD25+CD127- Tregs, CD4+CD25- non-Tregs, CD4 and CD8 cells were sorted. On this clone itself: What it binds is not known.

Data came from immunoSEQ multiplex PCR; TCRdb stores just in-frame clones and leaves some out. The profile shows about 72,000 clones, roughly 92% of them singletons. This sequence originates from a human donor who received a combined kidney and bone marrow transplant. The sample in question was CD8+ T cells from blood, obtained before the transplant.

The CDR3 DNA sequence: TGTGCCAGCAGTTGGGTAGCGGGTGAAGCTGGGGCCAACGTCCTGACTTTC. Protein sequence: CASSWVAGEAGANVLTF. V usage is TRBV27 and J usage is TRBJ2-6; 7 bases align to TRBD2. After removal of 4 bases from V and 2 bases from J, the junction contained 8 bases not matched to a gene. The CDR3 sequence is 17 residues long. The germline CDR1 and CDR2 sequences are MNHEY and SMNVEV (reference sequence).